These 12 T cell receptor beta chains share one sample of origin, sequenced in a study of blood T cells in healthy people across ages. The use of a sample-barcoded 5' primer and a J-beta primer mix characterized a second PCR of roughly 6 to 11 cycles. One entry per CDR3 protein results from TCRdb running MiXCR on the 5' RACE reads. The sample holds some 1.5 million distinct CDR3 sequences, about 28% seen once. The material sequenced was blood. The receptor source for this set is a woman aged 30 to 39 in good health.

About this clonotype: A junction end diverges from the germline sequence, so it may reflect a read error. The gene calls are TRBV29-1 and TRBJ2-2; D possibly matches TRBD1 or TRBD2 (5 bases each). This CDR3 is built from 12 residues. CDR1 is SQVTM, CDR2 ANQGSEA, per germline. For the CDR3, the DNA is TGCAGCGGGAGCATGGACACCGGGGAGCGGTTTTTT. It codes for CSGSMDTGERFF.

This clonotype was detected ten times or more. V and J are TRBV29-1 and TRBJ2-7, with TRBD1 matching 7 bases. V lost 5 bases, J lost 5 bases, and 6 bases stayed unmatched. Germline-derived CDR1 and CDR2 are SQVTM and ANQGSEA. The CDR3 runs 12 residues. The CDR3 DNA follows: TGCAGCGTTCGGACAGGTTTCAACGAGCAGTACTTC. It specifies CSVRTGFNEQYF.

The sample holds a few counts of this clonotype. The CDR3 sequence: CASSRNGQVNEKLFF. The CDR3 nucleotides read TGTGCCAGCAGCCGCAACGGGCAGGTTAATGAAAAACTGTTTTTT. The chain couples TRBV3-1 to TRBJ1-4; D uncertain. The V gene lost 4 bases and the J gene lost 4 bases, with 13 bases spanning the gap. Germline lookup yields CDR1 LGHDT and CDR2 YNNKEL (reference sequence). This CDR3 contains 15 residues.

The V gene is TRBV12-3 or TRBV12-4, the J gene TRBJ2-1, with 7 bases that match TRBD2. With the DNA end fitting TRBJ2-7 better, the J assignment may be wrong. CDR3 length: 16 amino acids. The DNA of the CDR3 is TGTGCCAGCAGTTTAAACACAGCGGGAACCCACAATGAGCAGTACTTC. This sequence encodes CASSLNTAGTHNEQYF.

This clonotype was seen repeatedly, ten times or more. This rearrangement joins TRBV28 to TRBJ2-7; D tentatively fits TRBD1 or TRBD2 (6 bases each). Per germline, CDR1 MDHEN and CDR2 SYDVKM. The CDR3 length is 13 residues. Between the trimmed V and J ends, which lost 8 bases and 0 bases, there was a span of 11 bases. CDR3 in amino acids: CASGEDSSYEQYF. Written as DNA, the CDR3 is TGTGCCAGCGGGGAGGACAGCTCCTACGAGCAGTACTTC.

The chain carries TRBV10-3 and TRBJ2-1, with D maybe TRBD2 (6 bases). The germline V gene has CDR1 ENHRY and CDR2 SYGVKD. V was trimmed by 11 bases and J by 5 bases, leaving 16 bases between them. The CDR3 length is 13 residues. CDR3 sequence (DNA): TGTGCCGTAGGGACTGGCGGGGACAATGAGCAGTTCTTC. This translates into CAVGTGGDNEQFF.

The chain has TRBV6-5 and TRBJ2-4; 8 bases match TRBD1. The better agreement between TRBJ2-5 and the DNA end casts doubt on the J call. The CDR3 covers 15 residues. Germline V lookup: CDR1 MNHEY, CDR2 SVGAGI. CDR3 sequence (DNA): TGTGCCAGCAGTTACTCCGGGACAGGCTTAGAGACCCAGTACTTC. As protein: CASSYSGTGLETQYF.

Regarding this clonotype: It may be a read error: a sequence one base away is much more abundant. No conserved phenylalanine or tryptophan is present at the end of the CDR3, so a read error is the likely explanation. The chain uses TRBV7-2 and TRBJ2-5; D is perhaps TRBD2 (6 bases). V lost 6 bases and J 1 base, leaving 15 bases between the germline ends. The germline gives CDR1 SGHTA, CDR2 FQGNSA. The CDR3 contains 15 residues. In nucleotides, the CDR3 is TGTGCCAGCAGTCAAGATAGGACTATCCAAGAGACCCAGTACGTC. This translates into CASSQDRTIQETQYV.

The V and J genes are TRBV7-2 and TRBJ2-5; possible D gene TRBD2, 7 bases. V dropped 5 bases and J dropped 5 bases, with 15 bases sitting between them. CDR3 length: 14 residues. In germline, CDR1 is SGHTA, CDR2 FQGNSA. CDR3 nucleotides: TGTGCCAGCAGCGCAACACAGGGAGGGGAGACCCAGTACTTC. Translated: CASSATQGGETQYF.

This clonotype was found a few times. This chain uses TRBV20-1 with TRBJ1-2, with 8 bases aligning to TRBD1. Trimming took 5 bases from V and 5 from J; bases not matched to a gene: 13. Per the germline V gene, CDR1 is DFQATT and CDR2 is SNEGSKA (reference sequence). This CDR3 contains 15 residues. The CDR3 is CSAPRGQGVAYGYTF. DNA of the CDR3: TGCAGTGCTCCACGCGGACAGGGTGTTGCGTATGGCTACACCTTC.

This clonotype was seen a few times. The rearrangement uses TRBV7-9 and TRBJ2-5; 11 bases are shared with TRBD1. This CDR3 comprises 15 residues. V was pared by 5 bases and J by 11 bases, with 13 bases of the junction left unmatched. Germline CDR1 SEHNR, CDR2 FQNEAQ (reference sequence). The DNA for the CDR3 is TGTGCCAGCAGCCTCGGGACAGGGGGGTCCAATGAGCAGTACTTC. It translates to CASSLGTGGSNEQYF.

This clonotype was seen a handful of times. One junction end disagrees with the germline gene, perhaps due to a read error. The DNA of the CDR3 is TGTGCCATCAGTTTCCCGGGACAGGCTACCTACAATGAGCAGTTCTTC. Translation: CAISFPGQATYNEQFF. The rearrangement links TRBV28 to TRBJ2-1, with 8 positions matching TRBD1. The CDR3 covers 16 residues. CDR1 and CDR2 from the germline V gene are MDHEN and SYDVKM.